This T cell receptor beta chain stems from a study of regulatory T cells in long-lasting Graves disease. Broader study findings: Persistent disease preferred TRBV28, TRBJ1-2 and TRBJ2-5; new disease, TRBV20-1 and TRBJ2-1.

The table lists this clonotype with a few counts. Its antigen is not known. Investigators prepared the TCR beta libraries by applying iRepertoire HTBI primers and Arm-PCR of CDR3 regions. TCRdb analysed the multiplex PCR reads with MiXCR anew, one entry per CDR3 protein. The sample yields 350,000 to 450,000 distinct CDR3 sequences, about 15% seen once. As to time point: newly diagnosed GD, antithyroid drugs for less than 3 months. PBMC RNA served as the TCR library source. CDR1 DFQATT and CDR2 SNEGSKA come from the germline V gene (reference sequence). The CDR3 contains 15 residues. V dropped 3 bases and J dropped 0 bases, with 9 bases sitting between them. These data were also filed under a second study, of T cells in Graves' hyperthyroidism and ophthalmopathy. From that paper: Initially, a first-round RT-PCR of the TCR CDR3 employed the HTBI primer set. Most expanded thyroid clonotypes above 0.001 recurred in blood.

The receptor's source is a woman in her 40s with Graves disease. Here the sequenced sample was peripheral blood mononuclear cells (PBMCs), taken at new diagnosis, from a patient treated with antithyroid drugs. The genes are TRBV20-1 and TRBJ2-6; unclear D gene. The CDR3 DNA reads TGCAGTGCTAGCTCAGGTTTCTCTGGGGCCAACGTCCTGACTTTC. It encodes CSASSGFSGANVLTF.